Below, 12 T cell receptor beta chains from the same sample are listed, as sequenced in a study of shared clonotypes between healthy human individuals. Method: immunoSEQ multiplex PCR; TCRdb's copy keeps in-frame clones and lacks some. The data show hundreds of thousands of clones, with roughly three quarters seen just once and more than 10% held by the top ten. The sequencing sample was made of PBMCs. The receptors originated from a woman aged 40-49 years in good health. Some clones in this sample may be carry-over from other donors' samples.

Here the CDR3 DNA reads TGTGCCAGCAGTGAGGTGGGGGGTCTTAGGGAAAAACTGTTTTTT. Residues: CASSEVGGLREKLFF. The chain employs TRBV28 and TRBJ1-4; D may be TRBD1 (5 bases). V shed 5 bases and J shed 8 bases, with 18 bases lying between them. The CDR3 spans 15 residues. The germline V gene encodes CDR1 MDHEN and CDR2 SYDVKM.

This sequence joins TRBV23-1 and TRBJ1-5, with D possibly matching TRBD1 (6 bases). TRBV23-1 is an ORF; its function is uncertain. V lost 3 bases and J lost 10, with 7 bases in between. The CDR3 length is 11 residues. The CDR3 here is CASSHRGPQHF. CDR3 in DNA: TGCGCCAGCAGTCACAGGGGCCCCCAGCATTTT.

The chain carries TRBV15 and TRBJ2-1; maybe TRBD1 (6 bases). V was trimmed by 3 bases and J by 0 bases, leaving 9 bases between them. Germline V gene lookup returns CDR1 LNHNV and CDR2 YYDKDF (reference sequence). The CDR3 is 15 residues long. This CDR3 is CATSSRDNSYNEQFF. DNA for the CDR3: TGTGCCACCAGCAGCCGGGACAACTCCTACAATGAGCAGTTCTTC.

This clone was detected many times. The rearrangement uses TRBV4-1 and TRBJ2-3, with 8 positions matching TRBD2. The germline gives CDR1 MGHRA, CDR2 YSYEKL. Unmatched junction bases numbered 3, after V lost 4 bases and J lost 0 bases. The CDR3 has 15 residues. The CDR3 DNA reads TGCGCCAGCAGCCGCCCTAGCGGGAGCACAGATACGCAGTATTTT. Its protein is CASSRPSGSTDTQYF.

CDR3 DNA sequence: TGTGCCAGCAGAAAACAGCTCTTGAACACTGAAGCTTTCTTT. Encoded protein: CASRKQLLNTEAFF. The chain is built from TRBV6-5 and TRBJ1-1; no firm D call. V lost 6 bases, J lost 0 bases, and 11 bases lay in between. The CDR3 runs to 14 residues. CDR1 and CDR2 from the germline V gene are MNHEY and SVGAGI.

V usage is TRBV10-3 and J usage is TRBJ2-7; 11 bases map to TRBD1. With 10 bases clipped from V and 9 bases from J, the junction kept 11 bases outside the gene matches. The CDR3 loop spans 13 amino acids. CDR1 and CDR2 from the germline V gene are ENHRY and SYGVKD. CDR3 amino acids: CATLGQGATRQYF. The CDR3 coding sequence is TGTGCCACCCTTGGACAGGGGGCAACGCGGCAGTACTTC.

The chain couples TRBV5-4 to TRBJ1-3; 10 bases fit TRBD1. The CDR3 extends over 16 amino acids. The J segment lost 4 bases and the V segment lost 3 bases, leaving 7 bases of the junction unmatched. Per germline, CDR1 SGHNT and CDR2 YYREEE (reference sequence). CDR3 protein: CASSSPGTGVGNTIYF. CDR3 DNA: TGTGCCAGCAGCTCACCCGGGACAGGGGTCGGAAACACCATATATTTT.

V is TRBV6-4 and J is TRBJ2-1, with TRBD1 matching over 8 bases. The germline V gene has CDR1 MRHNA and CDR2 SNTAGT. Unmatched junction bases numbered 10, after V lost 7 bases and J lost 8 bases. The CDR3 has 14 residues. This CDR3 is CASKPDRAGDEQFF. The CDR3 DNA reads TGTGCCAGCAAACCGGACAGGGCTGGCGATGAGCAGTTCTTC.

The V call is TRBV11-2, the J call TRBJ1-5; D is ambiguous. There are 16 residues in the CDR3. Germline V gene data show CDR1 as SGHAT and CDR2 as FQNNGV. V was trimmed by 5 bases and J by 2 bases, leaving 16 bases between them. The CDR3 DNA is TGTGCCAGCAGCCCTAACATTCTGGAAGGCAATCAGCCCCAGCATTTT. Protein sequence: CASSPNILEGNQPQHF.

The chain joins TRBV29-1 to TRBJ2-7; D is possibly TRBD1 (5 bases). CDR1 and CDR2 (germline): SQVTM, ANQGSEA. V was clipped by 1 base and J by 0 bases, with 10 bases between them. This CDR3 is built from 14 residues. The CDR3 DNA follows: TGCAGCGTTGAAGTCCCAGGGTTCTCCTACGAGCAGTACTTC. It encodes CSVEVPGFSYEQYF.

The chain has TRBV7-9 and TRBJ1-1, with 8 positions matching TRBD1. V gave up 5 bases and J gave up 9 bases; unmatched junction bases: 5. The length of the CDR3 is 12 residues. Per the germline V gene, CDR1 is SEHNR and CDR2 is FQNEAQ (reference sequence). CDR3 region: CASSQRQGQAFF. The CDR3 DNA reads TGTGCCAGCAGCCAACGACAGGGGCAAGCTTTCTTT.

Points on this clone: This likely stems from a read error, as it lies one base from a far larger clone. This rearrangement joins TRBV25-1 to TRBJ2-5; D might be TRBD1 or TRBD2, each matching 5 bases. The J call is uncertain, as TRBJ2-7 better fits the DNA end. This CDR3 is 14 amino acids long. Germline V gives CDR1 MGHDK, CDR2 SYGVNS. The chain's CDR3 is CASASGLLPYEQYF. The DNA for the CDR3 is TGTGCCAGCGCCTCGGGGCTGCTCCCCTACGAGCAGTACTTC.